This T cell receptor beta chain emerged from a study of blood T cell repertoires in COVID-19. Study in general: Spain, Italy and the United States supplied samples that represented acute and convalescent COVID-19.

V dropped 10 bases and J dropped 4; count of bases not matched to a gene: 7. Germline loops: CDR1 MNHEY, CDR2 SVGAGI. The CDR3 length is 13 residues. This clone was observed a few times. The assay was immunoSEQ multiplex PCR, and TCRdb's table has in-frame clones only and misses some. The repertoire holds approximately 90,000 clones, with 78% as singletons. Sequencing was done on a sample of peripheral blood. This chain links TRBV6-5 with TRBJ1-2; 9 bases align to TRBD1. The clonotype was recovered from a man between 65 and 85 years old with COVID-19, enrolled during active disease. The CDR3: CATGQGRTYGYTF. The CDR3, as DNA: TGTGCCACAGGACAGGGGCGTACCTATGGCTACACCTTC.